The 22 T cell receptor beta chains below were found in one sample sequenced in a study of blood T cells in healthy people across ages. A second PCR of 7 to 11 cycles used a sample-barcoded 5' primer and a J-beta primer mix. TCRdb analysed the 5' RACE reads with MiXCR anew, one entry per CDR3 protein. The sample comprises about 760,000 distinct CDR3 sequences, just under 25% of which are singletons, and 8% to 10% rests with the top ten. These same data were also listed under a study on T cells of mothers and their children.

The sequencing sample was made of blood. Source of these receptors: a boy aged 5 to 17 in good health.

This clonotype appeared a few times. The V and J genes are TRBV3-1 and TRBJ2-5, with a tentative D call TRBD2 (5 bases). Near its end, the DNA agrees better with TRBJ2-7, so the J call may be wrong. The germline V gene encodes CDR1 LGHDT and CDR2 YNNKEL (reference sequence). This CDR3 spans 16 amino acids. The CDR3 region is CASSLRGKETKDEQYF. As DNA, the CDR3 is TGTGCCAGCAGCTTAAGAGGGAAGGAGACAAAGGACGAGCAGTACTTC.

The gene calls are TRBV7-2 and TRBJ1-3; D uncertain. The length of the CDR3 is 14 residues. Germline CDR1 and CDR2: SGHTA and FQGNSA. Trimming removed 2 bases at V and 4 bases at J, with 9 bases between. The CDR3 spells CASSLRLAGNTIYF. CDR3 nucleotides: TGTGCCAGCAGCTTAAGATTGGCGGGAAACACCATATATTTT. The full variable domain, in which reference TRBV7-2 and TRBJ1-3 provide the parts outside the CDR3, is GAGVSQSPSNKVTEKGKDVELRCDPISGHTALYWYRQSLGQGLEFLIYFQGNSAPDKSGLPSDRFSAERTGGSVSTLTIQRTQQEDSAVYLCASSLRLAGNTIYFGEGSWLTVV.

The chain has TRBV7-2 and TRBJ1-5; possibly TRBD1 for D (6 bases). The CDR3 contains 13 residues. The V end was cut by 7 bases, the J end by 8 bases, with 15 bases between. In germline, CDR1 is SGHTA, CDR2 FQGNSA. CDR3 in amino acids: CASTGQRQEPQHF. DNA of the CDR3: TGTGCCAGCACAGGACAGCGGCAAGAGCCCCAGCATTTT.

This clonotype was found a few times. This rearrangement joins TRBV29-1 to TRBJ2-1; 14 bases agree with TRBD2. V lost 8 bases and J lost 6; bases outside the gene matches: 3. This CDR3 has 13 residues. Germline loops: CDR1 SQVTM, CDR2 ANQGSEA. The CDR3 coding sequence is TGCAGCTCCGGACTAGCGGGGGGCAATGAGCAGTTCTTC. Its translation: CSSGLAGGNEQFF.

A single count supports this clonotype. V and J are TRBV5-1 and TRBJ2-5; 10 bases agree with TRBD2. This CDR3 region has 17 residues. The germline CDR1 and CDR2 sequences are SGHRS and YFSETQ. The V and J ends lost 1 base and 5 bases, in that order; junction bases with no gene match: 11. In DNA form, the CDR3 reads TGCGCCAGCAGCTTGAGCAGCGGGGGGGGATTCGAGGAGACCCAGTACTTC. Amino acids: CASSLSSGGGFEETQYF.

This clonotype was observed a handful of times. This chain uses TRBV6-5 with TRBJ2-3; maybe TRBD2 (6 bases). V lost 5 bases and J lost 5, with 14 bases in between. Germline-derived CDR1 and CDR2 are MNHEY and SVGAGI. This CDR3 contains 14 residues. The CDR3, as DNA: TGTGCCAGCAGTACACTGACTAGATTAGATACGCAGTATTTT. Amino acids: CASSTLTRLDTQYF.

This clonotype has just a few counts. The chain combines TRBV3-1 with TRBJ2-5; D gene uncertain. Trimming cost V 1 base and J 5 bases, with 8 bases left between them. Germline assignment: CDR1 LGHDT and CDR2 YNNKEL (reference sequence). The CDR3 is 13 residues long. The CDR3 reads CASSQVGSETQYF. CDR3 DNA: TGTGCCAGCAGCCAAGTGGGATCGGAGACCCAGTACTTC.

This clonotype was detected only a few times. This chain joins TRBV12-3 or TRBV12-4 and TRBJ2-3, with 11 bases aligning to TRBD2. J was trimmed by 4 bases and V by 6 bases; bases with no gene match: 12. CDR3 length equals 17 residues. The CDR3 DNA reads TGTGCCAGCAGCGCCATCGTTAGCGGGGGGGCCTCAGATACGCAGTATTTT. Residues: CASSAIVSGGASDTQYF.

V usage is TRBV7-8 and J usage is TRBJ2-1; D is possibly TRBD1 (5 bases). Germline V CDR1 and CDR2: SGHVS, FQNEAQ. The germline V and J ends were trimmed by 5 bases and 0 bases, with 11 bases remaining between them. This CDR3 comprises 15 residues. The CDR3 nucleotides are TGTGCCAGCAGCCCTACGACAGCCTCCTACAATGAGCAGTTCTTC. It is translated as CASSPTTASYNEQFF.

This clonotype appeared a few times. The rearrangement links TRBV29-1 to TRBJ1-2; D ambiguous. V was clipped by 2 bases and J by 6 bases, with 7 bases between them. Per the germline V gene, CDR1 is SQVTM and CDR2 is ANQGSEA. CDR3 length: 11 residues. CDR3 region: CSVEIGNGYTF. Written as DNA, the CDR3 is TGCAGCGTTGAAATAGGGAATGGCTACACCTTC.

This chain links TRBV29-1 with TRBJ2-1; TRBD1 is a possible D gene (6 bases). V was trimmed by 7 bases and J by 2 bases, leaving 12 bases between them. This CDR3 contains 13 residues. Per germline, CDR1 SQVTM and CDR2 ANQGSEA. CDR3 bases: TGCAGCGACAAAACAGGGCCCTACAATGAGCAGTTCTTC. It translates to CSDKTGPYNEQFF.

The sample holds many counts of this clonotype. The junction departs from germline at one end; a sequencing error may be responsible. The gene calls are TRBV5-1 and TRBJ1-5; D unclear. Per germline, CDR1 SGHRS and CDR2 YFSETQ. This CDR3 contains 13 residues. The CDR3 DNA is TGTGCCAGCAGTTTAGAGGGTTCTCAGCCCCAGCATTTT. This codes for CASSLEGSQPQHF.

V is TRBV27 and J is TRBJ1-2, with 9 bases fitting TRBD1. This CDR3 has 14 residues. Germline CDR1 reads MNHEY; CDR2 reads SMNVEV (reference sequence). Trimming took 5 bases from V and 8 from J; bases not matched to a gene: 9. The CDR3 is CASSPGTGYGGYTF. DNA for the CDR3: TGTGCCAGCAGTCCTGGGACAGGGTATGGGGGCTACACCTTC.

This chain uses TRBV29-1 with TRBJ2-5; 14 positions match TRBD2. With the DNA end fitting TRBJ2-1 better, the J assignment may be wrong. CDR3 length: 16 amino acids. Germline V lookup: CDR1 SQVTM, CDR2 ANQGSEA. CDR3 coding DNA: TGCAGCGTCCCCGGACTAGCGGGAGGCTTTTACAATGAGCAGTTCTTC. Amino acids: CSVPGLAGGFYNEQFF.

In this sample, this clonotype turned up a few times. The chain uses TRBV29-1 and TRBJ2-6; a possible D gene is TRBD2 (6 bases). The V gene's germline CDR1 is SQVTM and CDR2 ANQGSEA. The CDR3 loop spans 16 amino acids. Trimming took off 5 bases at V and 3 bases at J, with 17 bases between the two ends. CDR3 nucleotides: TGCAGCGTTAGGGTCGTAAACGGGGGTGGGGCCAACGTCCTGACTTTC. Translated, it gives CSVRVVNGGGANVLTF.

The chain employs TRBV7-8 and TRBJ2-1, with 12 bases that match TRBD1. The CDR3 is made up of 16 amino acids. Germline CDR1 and CDR2: SGHVS and FQNEAQ. V gave up 5 bases and J gave up 7 bases; unmatched junction bases: 9. The CDR3 spells CASSAPGQGAGNEQFF. The CDR3 region has the DNA TGTGCCAGCAGCGCACCGGGACAGGGGGCAGGAAATGAGCAGTTCTTC.

The chain uses TRBV12-3 or TRBV12-4 and TRBJ2-3; D is ambiguous. The CDR3 covers 13 residues. V was pared by 7 bases and J by 2 bases, with 10 bases between. The CDR3 loop is CASTLLHTDTQYF. The CDR3 nucleotides are TGTGCCAGCACCTTACTACACACAGATACGCAGTATTTT.

The V and J genes are TRBV5-1 and TRBJ2-3; possibly TRBD1 for D (5 bases). The germline V gene encodes CDR1 SGHRS and CDR2 YFSETQ. The V end was cut by 1 base, the J end by 5 bases, with 14 bases between. The CDR3 is made up of 15 amino acids. CDR3 amino acids: CASSLSLPRGDTQYF. For the CDR3, the DNA is TGCGCCAGCAGCTTGAGCCTACCTAGGGGAGATACGCAGTATTTT.

This clonotype was seen more than once but under ten times. V is TRBV20-1 and J is TRBJ2-7, with TRBD1 matching 8 bases. V was pared by 3 bases and J by 5 bases, with 12 bases of the junction left unmatched. The germline V gene encodes CDR1 DFQATT and CDR2 SNEGSKA (reference sequence). The CDR3 contains 15 residues. The CDR3 sequence is CSARQQGQVLNEQYF. The CDR3 coding sequence is TGCAGTGCTAGGCAGCAGGGACAGGTCCTGAACGAGCAGTACTTC.

This clonotype was detected only a few times. V usage is TRBV7-8 and J usage is TRBJ2-7; D could derive from TRBD1 or TRBD2 (5 bases each). CDR1 and CDR2 (germline): SGHVS, FQNEAQ. The ends were cut back, 4 bases at V and 2 bases at J, with 15 bases in the middle. The CDR3 is made up of 15 amino acids. CDR3 bases: TGTGCCAGCAGCTACAACCGGGGCGCTACCTACGAGCAGTACTTC. Amino acids: CASSYNRGATYEQYF.

V is TRBV9 and J is TRBJ1-1, with D unclear. The CDR3 contains 15 residues. Germline-derived CDR1 and CDR2 are SGDLS and YYNGEE. Deletions cut 0 bases from V and 0 bases from J, with 9 bases between. CDR3 coding DNA: TGTGCCAGCAGCGTAGTGGGTCAGTTGAACACTGAAGCTTTCTTT. Translation gives CASSVVGQLNTEAFF.

The chain has TRBV24-1 and TRBJ1-2, with TRBD1 matching 11 bases. Losses at the gene ends were 7 bases for V and 4 bases for J; bases not matched to a gene: 13. The CDR3 covers 17 residues. Germline V lookup: CDR1 KGHDR, CDR2 SFDVKD. Here the CDR3 DNA reads TGTGCCACCAGGCCAGGACAGGGGGCGCCCGGAGGCTATGGCTACACCTTC. It is translated as CATRPGQGAPGGYGYTF.